The T cell receptor (beta chain) described here comes from a study of cytomegalovirus exposure and HLA in healthy donors. Study conclusions and caveats: A missense DCLRE1C variant was associated with V- and J-gene trimming of TCR beta chains in a later analysis, and an independent cohort replicated the association. The Asian-associated ancestry cluster reportedly had fewer N-insertions than the roughly 720-donor mean in a later analysis.

Losses at the gene ends were 5 bases for V and 0 bases for J; bases not matched to a gene: 3. This CDR3 is built from 15 residues. Germline lookup yields CDR1 MNHEY and CDR2 SVGAGI. For this clone: Its antigen remains unidentified.

Use of 60 Vbeta and 13 Jbeta primers characterized the PCR. The table came from immunoSEQ multiplex PCR; TCRdb's copy has only in-frame clones and leaves some out. The sample consists of about 180,000 clones, over 70% of them appearing once. This chain joins TRBV6-5 and TRBJ1-1; TRBD1 agrees at 10 bases. The sequencing sample was made of PBMCs. This clonotype originated in a male donor in good health and CMV-seronegative. The CDR3 loop reads CASSRDRGLNTEAFF. In DNA form, the CDR3 reads TGTGCCAGCAGTCGGGACAGGGGCTTGAACACTGAAGCTTTCTTT.